A single T cell receptor (beta chain) is shown here with its context. Its cognate antigen is unknown. The sample has other DNA sequences that encode this CDR3 too. This entry belongs to a study of shared clonotypes between healthy human individuals. Study outcomes and limitations: Naive subsets usually exceeded memory subsets in estimated richness. Sampling covered nothing but blood. Tissue TCR repertoires likely differ from those found in blood.

V lost 4 bases to trimming and J lost 5 bases; unmatched junction nucleotides: 5. Germline CDR1 and CDR2: ENHRY and SYGVKD. The length of the CDR3 is 14 residues. Donation came from healthy HIV-negative adults that had no recent acute infections or vaccinations. CD8 memory was a combination that joined CD45RO+ cells with CCR7-negative CD45RA+ TemRA cells. Data came from immunoSEQ multiplex PCR; TCRdb stores just in-frame clones and leaves some out. The sample lists some 380,000 clones, about 97% occurring once. The specimen was memory CD8+ T cells sorted from blood. Subset noted: CD45RO+ cells pooled with CCR7-negative TemRA cells. The clonotype comes from a man aged 25 to 40 in good health. The V and J genes are TRBV10-3 and TRBJ1-2, with 9 nucleotides matching TRBD1. The CDR3 region is CAISGTGGGYGYTF. The CDR3 bases are TGTGCCATCAGTGGCACAGGGGGCGGATATGGCTACACCTTC.